These 6 T cell receptor beta chains came from one sample sequenced in a study of naive and memory T cell subsets. Two oligonucleotides, mixed equimolar, formed the beta constant-region primer covering TRBC1 and TRBC2. The ligated cDNA underwent four PCR rounds using SP2 and nested alpha and beta constant-region primers. TCRdb re-derived calls from the UMI-ligation and nested PCR reads in MiXCR, one entry per CDR3 protein. This sample has approximately 150,000 distinct CDR3 sequences; approximately 21% occur once, and the top ten carry around 0.63%. General study findings and limits: A few larger clonotypes appeared in naive repertoires, especially CD8, possibly memory cells re-expressing CD45RA.

These receptors are not linked to any known antigen. Material: naive CD8+ T cells from blood. The receptors were sampled from a human donor in good health.

This clonotype has more than one count but fewer than ten. V and J are TRBV6-6 and TRBJ1-5, with D possibly TRBD1 on 6 matching bases. This CDR3 spans 15 amino acids. Germline V gene sequence: CDR1 MNHNY, CDR2 SVGAGI (reference sequence). Trimming shortened V by 2 bases and J by 4 bases, and 12 bases separated the two germline ends. CDR3 DNA sequence: TGTGCCAGCAGTTACGTCGCAGGGGCAAATCAGCCCCAGCATTTT. Translated: CASSYVAGANQPQHF.

The gene calls are TRBV29-1 and TRBJ2-3; TRBD2 matches at 9 bases. The CDR3 length is 17 residues. J gave up 2 bases and V 4 bases, and 13 bases lay outside the gene matches. CDR1 is SQVTM and CDR2 is ANQGSEA in the germline V gene. CDR3 amino acids: CSVVHSASGTFTDTQYF. CDR3 nucleotide sequence: TGCAGCGTTGTCCATTCGGCTAGCGGGACGTTCACAGATACGCAGTATTTT.

This clonotype was picked up a small number of times. The chain combines TRBV27 with TRBJ2-7; 9 bases line up with TRBD2. The V and J ends lost 0 bases and 6 bases, in that order; junction bases with no gene match: 3. Per germline, CDR1 MNHEY and CDR2 SMNVEV (reference sequence). The CDR3 runs 14 residues. CDR3 in amino acids: CASSLSILAGEQYF. In DNA form, the CDR3 reads TGTGCCAGCAGTTTATCGATACTAGCGGGCGAGCAGTACTTC.

The gene calls are TRBV13 and TRBJ2-1; D might be TRBD1 or TRBD2, each matching 5 bases. CDR1 is PRHDT and CDR2 is FYEKMQ in the germline V gene (reference sequence). Trimming left V 5 bases short and J 5 bases short, with 10 bases between. The CDR3 is 13 residues long. CDR3 loop: CASSRGPDNEQFF. The CDR3 region has the DNA TGTGCCAGCAGCCGGGGACCGGACAATGAGCAGTTCTTC.

This chain links TRBV27 with TRBJ2-3, with a possible D match to TRBD2 (6 bases). Germline V gene sequence: CDR1 MNHEY, CDR2 SMNVEV (reference sequence). Between the trimmed V and J ends, which lost 8 bases and 1 base, there was a span of 16 bases. This CDR3 has 15 amino acids. The CDR3 nucleotides are TGTGCCAGCTCAAATCTCGGGGGTGGCACAGATACGCAGTATTTT. Its translation is CASSNLGGGTDTQYF.

This clonotype was seen a few times. The genes are TRBV6-2 or TRBV6-3 and TRBJ1-5; TRBD1 is a possible D gene (6 bases). V lost 6 bases and J 4 bases, leaving 16 bases between the germline ends. Germline loops: CDR1 MNHEY, CDR2 SVGEGT. This CDR3 has 15 amino acids. The chain's CDR3 is CASSSFGGPNQPQHF. The DNA of the CDR3 is TGTGCCAGCAGCTCCTTCGGGGGCCCGAATCAGCCCCAGCATTTT.